This section outlines one T cell receptor (beta chain) sequence together with its context. Antigen: not known. These data belong to a study of identical twins. Study-wide results and limits: For out-of-frame beta sequences, excess twin sharing was weaker. Recombination models fit unrelated individuals' TCR alpha sharing but underestimated twins'.

The germline V gene has CDR1 SGHAT and CDR2 FQDESV (reference sequence). V dropped 5 bases and J dropped 0; count of bases not matched to a gene: 10. The CDR3 spans 19 residues. MiXCR was run by TCRdb on the 5' RACE reads, yielding one entry per CDR3 protein. The sample holds 200,000 to 300,000 distinct CDR3 sequences, 6.5% to 9% seen once. There were only healthy Caucasians among the donors. The sample was also linked to a second study, of yellow fever vaccine responses in identical twins.

This chain connects TRBV11-1 to TRBJ2-1; 13 bases are a match to TRBD2. The specimen was CD8+ T cells sorted from blood. The TCR comes from a woman aged 18-30 years in good health. For the CDR3, the DNA is TGTGCCAGCAGCCACACCGGGACTAGCGGGATGAGCTCCTACAATGAGCAGTTCTTC. Its protein product is CASSHTGTSGMSSYNEQFF.